This T cell receptor beta chain was sequenced for a study of blood T cells in healthy people across ages. Germline lookup yields CDR1 DFQATT and CDR2 SNEGSKA (reference sequence). The CDR3 is made up of 16 amino acids. Together with a sample-barcoded 5' primer, a J-beta primer mix was included in a second PCR lasting about 6 to 11 cycles. TCRdb re-called the 5' RACE reads with MiXCR, one entry per CDR3 protein. Of about 800,000 distinct CDR3 sequences listed, roughly 25% are singletons. This clonotype has just a few counts. At one end the junction does not follow the germline gene, possibly because of a read error. These records were also assigned to another study, of T cells of mothers and their children. This second study says: Samples were provided by three healthy Caucasian mothers and their six children.

The chain has TRBV20-1 and TRBJ2-3, with 7 bases that match TRBD2. Sequenced: blood. The sequence was collected from a boy younger than 18 in good health. The CDR3 sequence: CSATRASGISTDAQYF. The DNA of the CDR3 is TGCAGTGCCACCCGGGCTAGCGGAATTAGCACAGATGCGCAGTATTTT.